A single sample is the source of the 32 T cell receptor beta chains below, sequenced in a study of T-cell reconstitution after alpha-beta-depleted transplantation in children. The library targeted TCRbeta and was prepared with unique molecular identifiers. MiXCR was run by TCRdb on the PCR reads, yielding one entry per CDR3 protein. The sample includes roughly 490,000 distinct CDR3 sequences, about an eighth of them seen just once. The specimen comprised PBMCs, mostly from graft donor cells, sampled 180 days after TCRalphabeta/CD19-depleted stem cell transplant. These receptors came from a female patient aged 2-10 years who had a stem cell transplant for aplastic anemia, so the T cells may come from the graft donor.

This clonotype has just a few counts. V and J are TRBV6-2 or TRBV6-3 and TRBJ2-3; 11 bases are shared with TRBD2. The germline V gene encodes CDR1 MNHEY and CDR2 SVGEGT. Trimming cost V 6 bases and J 7 bases; bases outside gene matches: 12. There are 16 residues in the CDR3. The CDR3 loop is CASRMGLADPLYTQYF. DNA of the CDR3: TGTGCCAGCAGGATGGGACTAGCGGACCCCCTATATACGCAGTATTTT.

This chain joins TRBV10-3 and TRBJ2-3, with 11 positions matching TRBD2. Germline values: CDR1 ENHRY, CDR2 SYGVKD. The CDR3 covers 12 residues. The V gene end was trimmed by 11 bases and the J gene end by 7 bases; junction bases not matched to a gene: 5. In DNA form, the CDR3 reads TGTGCCGTGGGACTAGCGGAATATACGCAGTATTTT. It is translated as CAVGLAEYTQYF.

V and J are TRBV15 and TRBJ1-1; no clear D. The V and J ends lost 3 bases and 4 bases respectively, with 21 bases between them. Looked up from germline, CDR1 is LNHNV and CDR2 is YYDKDF (reference sequence). This CDR3 contains 17 residues. The CDR3 DNA follows: TGTGCCACCAGCAGCGAAACCCTACTGGGTTCCCTCACTGAAGCTTTCTTT. It encodes CATSSETLLGSLTEAFF.

The sample holds a few counts of this clonotype. The chain is built from TRBV7-2 and TRBJ1-1, with D perhaps matching TRBD1 (5 bases). Trimming left V 11 bases short and J 6 bases short, with 16 bases between. CDR3 length: 12 amino acids. CDR1 SGHTA and CDR2 FQGNSA come from the germline V gene. CDR3 sequence: CASILLGAEAFF. DNA for the CDR3: TGTGCCTCAATCTTACTAGGGGCTGAAGCTTTCTTT.

The J gene is TRBJ2-3, the V gene TRBV11-2, with 8 positions matching TRBD2. V lost 0 bases to trimming and J lost 4 bases; unmatched junction nucleotides: 9. The germline CDR1 and CDR2 sequences are SGHAT and FQNNGV. The CDR3 totals 17 residues. The CDR3 coding sequence is TGTGCCAGCAGCTTAGACGGCGGGGGGAGGCCAGCAGATACGCAGTATTTT. Translated, it gives CASSLDGGGRPADTQYF.

V is TRBV5-1 and J is TRBJ2-7; D gene ambiguous. Per germline, CDR1 SGHRS and CDR2 YFSETQ. The CDR3 length is 11 residues. V was pared by 3 bases and J by 0 bases, with 1 base between. CDR3 sequence reads: CASSCSYEQYV. The CDR3 DNA is TGCGCCAGCAGCTGCTCCTACGAGCAGTACGTC.

In this sample, this clonotype turned up many times. The rearrangement links TRBV5-1 to TRBJ2-1, with 13 bases identical to TRBD2. CDR3 length: 16 residues. The junction had 4 bases not matched to a gene; V was cut back by 0 bases and J by 7 bases. Per the germline V gene, CDR1 is SGHRS and CDR2 is YFSETQ. CDR3 bases: TGCGCCAGCAGCTTGGTACTAGCGGGAGGGCGGAATGAGCAGTTCTTC. Translated, it gives CASSLVLAGGRNEQFF.

This rearrangement joins TRBV29-1 to TRBJ2-6, with D unclear. CDR3 length: 14 amino acids. Trimming pared 0 bases from V and 2 bases from J, leaving 5 bases between. In germline, CDR1 is SQVTM, CDR2 ANQGSEA. CDR3 residues: CSVEESPGANVLTF. CDR3 coding DNA: TGCAGCGTTGAAGAGTCACCTGGGGCCAACGTCCTGACTTTC.

This clonotype was observed at least ten times. The DNA for the CDR3 is TGTGCCAGCAGCTTACGTGGGGGGGAGCTGTTTTTT. This encodes CASSLRGGELFF. The J gene is TRBJ2-2, the V gene TRBV7-6; D uncertain. This CDR3 has 12 amino acids. Germline V gene sequence: CDR1 SGHVS, CDR2 FNYEAQ. Trimming removed 2 bases from V and 8 bases from J, with 6 bases in between.

This clonotype was recorded at least ten times. The J gene is TRBJ2-7, the V gene TRBV7-9; D gene uncertain. The V end lost 5 bases, the J end lost 9 bases, and 14 bases lay between the germline ends. Germline values: CDR1 SEHNR, CDR2 FQNEAQ (reference sequence). This CDR3 has 12 amino acids. CDR3 amino acids: CASSGGRPGQYV. CDR3 nucleotides: TGTGCCAGCAGCGGCGGTAGACCGGGGCAGTACGTC.

The sample holds a few counts of this clonotype. This rearrangement joins TRBV20-1 to TRBJ1-3; a possible D gene is TRBD1 (5 bases). In germline, CDR1 is DFQATT, CDR2 SNEGSKA (reference sequence). V lost 2 bases and J 5 bases, leaving 19 bases between the germline ends. This CDR3 contains 16 residues. The CDR3 is CSARITRRTYRNTIYF. CDR3 sequence (DNA): TGCAGTGCTAGAATTACCCGACGGACATATAGAAACACCATATATTTT.

This clonotype was detected only a few times. V and J are TRBV21-1 and TRBJ1-5; TRBD1, the D gene given by the table, was not confirmed from the DNA. TRBV21-1 is a recognized pseudogene. The CDR3 has 15 amino acids. CDR3 region: CASANLTGIGQPQHF. The CDR3 DNA reads TGTGCCAGCGCGAATCTAACAGGGATAGGACAGCCCCAGCATTTT.

The chain is built from TRBV4-3 and TRBJ2-1; D remains unclear. Trimming took 1 base from V and 2 from J, leaving 6 bases between them. The CDR3 covers 14 residues. CDR1 is LGHNA and CDR2 is YSLEER in the germline V gene. CDR3 sequence (DNA): TGCGCCAGCAGCCAAGGACGGGCCTACAATGAGCAGTTCTTC. This sequence encodes CASSQGRAYNEQFF.

V is TRBV6-5 and J is TRBJ1-6, with D unresolved. There are 14 residues in the CDR3. CDR1 and CDR2 from the germline V gene are MNHEY and SVGAGI. Between the trimmed V and J ends, which lost 2 bases and 5 bases, there was a span of 7 bases. The DNA of the CDR3 is TGTGCCAGCAGTTACCAGGCTAATAATTCACCCCTCCACTTT. This codes for CASSYQANNSPLHF.

This clonotype was detected a few times. The chain has TRBV12-3 or TRBV12-4 and TRBJ1-6, with D unresolved. This CDR3 region has 13 residues. Trimming stripped 5 bases from V and 8 bases from J, with 10 bases between. The CDR3 region has the DNA TGTGCCAGCAGTCAGGAGATCTATTCACCCCTCCACTTT. Its translation is CASSQEIYSPLHF.

In its sample, this clonotype was seen a few times. The chain couples TRBV4-3 to TRBJ2-1; D is uncertain. The CDR3 has 19 residues. Per germline, CDR1 LGHNA and CDR2 YSLEER. V lost 0 bases and J lost 4, with 22 bases in between. The CDR3 loop reads CASSQEVPPWSALYNEQFF. CDR3 bases: TGCGCCAGCAGCCAAGAAGTCCCCCCCTGGAGCGCCTTGTACAATGAGCAGTTCTTC.

This clonotype was counted ten times or more. J is TRBJ2-2 and V is TRBV7-2, with 14 bases aligning to TRBD2. The CDR3 runs 16 residues. V lost 7 bases to trimming and J lost 6 bases; unmatched junction nucleotides: 7. CDR1 and CDR2 from the germline V gene are SGHTA and FQGNSA. The CDR3 DNA sequence: TGTGCCAGCACCTTGGTGACTAGCGGGAGGGCCGGGGAGCTGTTTTTT. Encoded protein: CASTLVTSGRAGELFF.

The rearrangement uses TRBV20-1 and TRBJ1-1; D is undetermined. This CDR3 is built from 15 residues. The V gene lost 0 bases and the J gene lost 0 bases, with 11 bases spanning the gap. Germline CDR1 DFQATT, CDR2 SNEGSKA (reference sequence). CDR3 in amino acids: CSARERPGMNTEAFF. Here the CDR3 DNA reads TGCAGTGCTAGAGAACGGCCGGGCATGAACACTGAAGCTTTCTTT.

The genes are TRBV10-3 and TRBJ2-7; 8 positions agree with TRBD2. CDR1 ENHRY and CDR2 SYGVKD come from the germline V gene. CDR3 length: 17 residues. V lost 0 bases to trimming and J lost 4 bases; unmatched junction nucleotides: 11. The CDR3 coding sequence is TGTGCCATCAGTGAGTCAAAGGGAGCGGGAGATGTTTACGAGCAGTACGTC. The encoded protein is CAISESKGAGDVYEQYV.

This clonotype was seen a handful of times. The chain has TRBV7-2 and TRBJ1-2, with TRBD1 as a possible D gene (6 bases). Germline CDR1 SGHTA, CDR2 FQGNSA. V was shortened by 4 bases and J by 7 bases, with 19 bases between the two germline ends. This CDR3 has 15 residues. The CDR3 spells CASSSGQRQERGYTF. The CDR3 DNA follows: TGTGCCAGCAGCTCCGGACAGCGCCAGGAACGTGGCTACACCTTC.

This clonotype was seen a handful of times. The rearrangement joins TRBV20-1 to TRBJ2-7, with 7 bases that match TRBD2. Germline V gene lookup returns CDR1 DFQATT and CDR2 SNEGSKA (reference sequence). This CDR3 has 15 residues. V was pared by 5 bases and J by 1 base, with 11 bases of the junction left unmatched. For the CDR3, the DNA is TGCAGTGCTGGGACTGCGGGGGTAGGTTCCTACGAGCAGTACTTC. Its protein is CSAGTAGVGSYEQYF.

The chain links TRBV10-3 to TRBJ1-1, with a possible D match to TRBD1 (5 bases). The germline CDR1 and CDR2 sequences are ENHRY and SYGVKD. The V end lost 4 bases, the J end lost 3 bases, and 12 bases lay between the germline ends. The CDR3 is made up of 14 amino acids. Here the CDR3 reads CAISVAGLDTEAFF. The CDR3 coding sequence is TGTGCCATCAGTGTGGCAGGGCTGGACACTGAAGCTTTCTTT.

V usage is TRBV27 and J usage is TRBJ2-2; TRBD1 matches 10 bases. Trimming cost V 6 bases and J 7 bases; bases outside gene matches: 2. Germline CDR1 MNHEY, CDR2 SMNVEV (reference sequence). The CDR3 covers 13 residues. DNA of the CDR3: TGTGCCAGCAGGCGGACAGGGGGCGGGGAGCTGTTTTTT. This translates into CASRRTGGGELFF.

This rearrangement joins TRBV7-9 to TRBJ1-4; D remains ambiguous. Looked up from germline, CDR1 is SEHNR and CDR2 is FQNEAQ (reference sequence). The V and J ends lost 2 bases and 7 bases respectively, with 5 bases between them. This CDR3 is built from 12 residues. CDR3 amino acids: CASSLSPEKLFF. CDR3 in DNA: TGTGCCAGCAGCTTAAGCCCTGAAAAACTGTTTTTT.

The chain recombines TRBV7-2 with TRBJ1-1, with 7 bases aligning to TRBD1. The germline V gene encodes CDR1 SGHTA and CDR2 FQGNSA. This CDR3 is 14 amino acids long. V lost 5 bases to trimming and J lost 8 bases; unmatched junction nucleotides: 11. In DNA, the CDR3 is TGTGCCAGCAGCGCCGGACAGGAGTCGGCGGAAGCTTTCTTT. Translated: CASSAGQESAEAFF.

This clonotype has at least ten counts. The rearrangement links TRBV20-1 to TRBJ2-5; 7 positions agree with TRBD1. Germline CDR1 is DFQATT and CDR2 is SNEGSKA (reference sequence). Trimming removed 4 bases from V and 4 bases from J; junction bases left unmatched: 3. The CDR3 covers 12 residues. The CDR3 region is CSATRQGETQYF. CDR3 DNA: TGCAGTGCTACGCGACAGGGAGAGACCCAGTACTTC.

V is TRBV13 and J is TRBJ2-7; no firm D call. From germline, CDR1 is PRHDT and CDR2 FYEKMQ (reference sequence). The length of the CDR3 is 13 residues. CDR3 coding DNA: TGTGCCAGCAGCTTAGGGAGCTCCTACGAGGAGTACGTC. It specifies CASSLGSSYEEYV.

The chain recombines TRBV28 with TRBJ1-5; a possible D gene is TRBD1 (6 bases). CDR3 length equals 14 residues. CDR1 and CDR2 from the germline V gene are MDHEN and SYDVKM. With 5 bases removed from V and 7 bases from J, the gap between germline ends came to 15 bases. The CDR3 loop reads CASSLPQGEQPQHF. In DNA form, the CDR3 reads TGTGCCAGCAGTCTACCACAGGGAGAGCAGCCCCAGCATTTT.

V gene TRBV28 combines with J gene TRBJ1-1, with 7 bases identical to TRBD1. This CDR3 region has 14 residues. The junction had 3 bases not matched to a gene; V was cut back by 4 bases and J by 1 base. Germline values: CDR1 MDHEN, CDR2 SYDVKM. For the CDR3, the DNA is TGTGCCAGCAGTTGGGGACAGAGGAACACTGAAGCTTTCTTT. The encoded protein is CASSWGQRNTEAFF.

This clonotype appeared a few times. The chain has TRBV19 and TRBJ1-5; D unresolved. CDR1 and CDR2 from the germline V gene are LNHDA and SQIVND (reference sequence). The CDR3 length is 12 residues. Trimming shortened V by 3 bases and J by 5 bases, and 5 bases separated the two germline ends. CDR3 nucleotides: TGTGCCAGTAGTATCGGTGATCAGCCCCAGCATTTT. Protein sequence: CASSIGDQPQHF.

V gene TRBV18 combines with J gene TRBJ2-7; D might be TRBD2 (6 bases). Germline CDR1 and CDR2: KGHSH and LQKENI. The CDR3 consists of 13 residues. V was pared by 2 bases and J by 4 bases, with 9 bases between. The CDR3 spells CASSPGTEYEQYF. The CDR3 bases are TGTGCCAGCTCACCAGGGACTGAGTACGAGCAGTACTTC.

The table lists this clonotype with many counts. The chain recombines TRBV7-2 with TRBJ2-5; weak D call: TRBD2 (6 bases). The V gene lost 2 bases and the J gene lost 4 bases, with 11 bases spanning the gap. CDR1 is SGHTA and CDR2 is FQGNSA in the germline V gene. CDR3 length: 14 amino acids. Written as DNA, the CDR3 is TGTGCCAGCAGCTTAATTAGGCGGGGAGAGACCCAGTACTTC. It encodes CASSLIRRGETQYF.